This T cell receptor beta chain is from a study of blood T cell repertoires in COVID-19. Overall study: COVID-19 samples collected from the United States, Italy and Spain covered acute and convalescent phases. T cells, B-cell-depleted T cells, or PBMCs provided the cDNA or gDNA that served as material.

The method was immunoSEQ multiplex PCR; TCRdb's version includes in-frame clones alone and lacks a portion of them. There are around 260,000 clones in the sample; 70% to 90% occur only once, and about 4% lies in the top ten. Sequenced material: peripheral blood. The TCR comes from a man between 18 and 35 years old with active or convalescent COVID-19.

In DNA form, the CDR3 reads TGTGCCAGCTCAGTTCGGGACACTGAAGCTTTCTTT. This sequence encodes CASSVRDTEAFF. The chain combines TRBV25-1 with TRBJ1-1, with unresolved D. The CDR3 runs to 12 residues. Germline CDR1 is MGHDK and CDR2 is SYGVNS. The V end lost 8 bases, the J end lost 3 bases, and 10 bases lay between the germline ends.